This T cell receptor beta chain appears in the sequencing data of a study of cytomegalovirus exposure and HLA in healthy donors. Findings of the study overall: The study listed approximately 160 cytomegalovirus-associated TCR beta chains.

A note on this clone: Its specificity is not known.

The CDR3 loop spans 14 amino acids. Per the germline V gene, CDR1 is SGHVS and CDR2 is FQNEAQ. Trimming at V came to 5 bases and at J to 8 bases, leaving 8 bases not matched to a gene. The PCR had 60 Vbeta and 13 Jbeta primers. The method was immunoSEQ multiplex PCR; TCRdb's version includes in-frame clones alone and lacks a portion of them. Among about 140,000 clones listed, 79% were seen once. There were likely unrecorded immune exposures, though donors were nominally healthy when sampled. This chain links TRBV7-8 with TRBJ2-3; 9 positions agree with TRBD2. Sequencing used PBMCs. The sequence was obtained from a female donor in good health and CMV-seronegative. As DNA, the CDR3 is TGTGCCAGCAGCCCAGGGACTAGCAAGGGTACGCAGTATTTT. It codes for CASSPGTSKGTQYF.